This T cell receptor beta chain originates from a study of T cell changes during pregnancy in multiple sclerosis. Assay: immunoSEQ multiplex PCR; the TCRdb copy retains only in-frame clones and omits some. The table has tens of thousands of clones, approximately 86% seen once; the top ten hold around 13%. The input for sequencing was CD8+ T cells from peripheral blood mononuclear cells, taken in the first trimester of pregnancy. This TCR came from a female donor in good health, enrolled as a control in a pregnancy study.

CDR3 DNA sequence: TGTGCCAGCAGCCCGACGGTTGGGCAGGCGAACACCGGGGAGCTGTTTTTT. Its protein product is CASSPTVGQANTGELFF. V is TRBV7-9 and J is TRBJ2-2; no definite D call. The CDR3 has 17 residues. Between the trimmed V and J ends, which lost 5 bases and 0 bases, there was a span of 16 bases. Germline CDR1 is SEHNR and CDR2 is FQNEAQ (reference sequence).